This T cell receptor (beta chain) appears in the sequencing data of a study of brain T cells in children with intractable seizures. The CDR3 runs to 16 residues. Germline CDR1 is SEHNR and CDR2 is FQNEAQ (reference sequence). V lost 2 bases to trimming and J lost 4 bases; unmatched junction nucleotides: 5. Clones were sequenced by immunoSEQ multiplex PCR, and TCRdb holds only the in-frame ones, with some missing. The table lists 55,000 to 80,000 clones, roughly 95% of them singletons. Sequencing was limited to surgery cases with top T cell transcript signatures in brain tissue. The sample consisted of peripheral blood, taken at surgery. The clonotype was recovered from a boy less than two years old with focal cortical dysplasia and intractable seizures. This chain links TRBV7-9 with TRBJ2-1, with TRBD2 identical over 10 bases. The CDR3 loop is CASSLTASGRYNEQFF. In nucleotides, the CDR3 is TGTGCCAGCAGCTTAACGGCTAGCGGGAGATACAATGAGCAGTTCTTC.